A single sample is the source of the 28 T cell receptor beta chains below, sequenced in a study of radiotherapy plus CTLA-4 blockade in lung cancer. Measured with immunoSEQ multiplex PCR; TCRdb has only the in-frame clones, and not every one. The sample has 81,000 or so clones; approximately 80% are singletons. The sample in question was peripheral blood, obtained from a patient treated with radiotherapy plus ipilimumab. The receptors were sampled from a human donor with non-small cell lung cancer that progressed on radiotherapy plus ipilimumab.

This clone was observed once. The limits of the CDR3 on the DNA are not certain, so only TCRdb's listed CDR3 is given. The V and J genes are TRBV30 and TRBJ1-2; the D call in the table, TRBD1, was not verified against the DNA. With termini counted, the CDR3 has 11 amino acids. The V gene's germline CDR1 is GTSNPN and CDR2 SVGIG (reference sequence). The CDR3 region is CAWGAGTPLGF.

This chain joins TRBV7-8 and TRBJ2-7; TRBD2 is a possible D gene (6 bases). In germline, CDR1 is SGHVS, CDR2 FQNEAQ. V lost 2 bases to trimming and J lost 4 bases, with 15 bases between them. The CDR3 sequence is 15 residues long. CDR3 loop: CASSLQTRSTYEQYF. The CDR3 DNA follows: TGTGCCAGCAGCTTACAGACTAGATCTACTTACGAGCAGTACTTC.

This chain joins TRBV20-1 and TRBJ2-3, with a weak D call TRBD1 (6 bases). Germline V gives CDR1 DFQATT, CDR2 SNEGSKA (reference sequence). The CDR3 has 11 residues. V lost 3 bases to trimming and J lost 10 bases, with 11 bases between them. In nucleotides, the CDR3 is TGCAGTGCTAGTCCGGGACATCCGCAGTATTTT. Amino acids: CSASPGHPQYF.

This chain's CDR3 is CASSASWLGAKNIQYF. The CDR3 coding sequence is TGTGCCAGCAGCGCGTCGTGGCTGGGGGCCAAAAACATTCAGTACTTC. The chain links TRBV14 to TRBJ2-4; D is undetermined. The germline gives CDR1 SGHDN, CDR2 FVKESK. Trimming took off 5 bases at V and 1 base at J, with 15 bases between the two ends. The CDR3 runs 16 residues.

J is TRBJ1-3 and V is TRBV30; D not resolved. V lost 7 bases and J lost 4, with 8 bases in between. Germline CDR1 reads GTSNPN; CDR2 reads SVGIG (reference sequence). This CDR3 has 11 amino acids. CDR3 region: CALQWGNTIYF. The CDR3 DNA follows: TGTGCCTTACAATGGGGAAACACCATATATTTT.

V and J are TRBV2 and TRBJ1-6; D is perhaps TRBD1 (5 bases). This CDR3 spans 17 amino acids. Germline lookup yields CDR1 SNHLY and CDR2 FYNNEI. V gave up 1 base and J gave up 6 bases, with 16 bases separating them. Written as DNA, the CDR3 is TGTGCCAGCAGTGAAGTATCCACAGGTAGCGGTAATTCACCCCTCCACTTT. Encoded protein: CASSEVSTGSGNSPLHF.

The CDR3 sequence: CASSYPDTHSNQPQHF. For the CDR3, the DNA is TGTGCCAGCAGTTACCCTGACACCCATAGCAATCAGCCCCAGCATTTT. The J gene is TRBJ1-5, the V gene TRBV6-5; D remains ambiguous. Per germline, CDR1 MNHEY and CDR2 SVGAGI. The ends were cut back, 2 bases at V and 0 bases at J, with 11 bases in the middle. This CDR3 is built from 16 residues.

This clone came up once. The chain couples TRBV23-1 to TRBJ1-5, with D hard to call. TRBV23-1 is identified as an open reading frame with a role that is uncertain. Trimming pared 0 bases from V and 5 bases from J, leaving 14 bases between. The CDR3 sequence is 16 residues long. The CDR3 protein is CASSQSQHMGYQPQHF. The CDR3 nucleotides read TGCGCCAGCAGTCAATCGCAACACATGGGGTATCAGCCCCAGCATTTT.

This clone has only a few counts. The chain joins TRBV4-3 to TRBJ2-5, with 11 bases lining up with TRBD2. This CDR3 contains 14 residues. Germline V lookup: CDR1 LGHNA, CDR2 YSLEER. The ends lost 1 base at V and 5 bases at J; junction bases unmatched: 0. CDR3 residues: CASSQGTSGETQYF. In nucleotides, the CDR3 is TGCGCCAGCAGCCAAGGGACTAGCGGGGAGACCCAGTACTTC.

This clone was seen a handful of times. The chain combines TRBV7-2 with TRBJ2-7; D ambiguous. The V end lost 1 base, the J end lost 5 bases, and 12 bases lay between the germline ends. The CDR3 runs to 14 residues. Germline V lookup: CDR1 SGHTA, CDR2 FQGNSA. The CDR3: CASSLGPLLDEQYF. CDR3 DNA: TGTGCCAGCAGCTTAGGCCCCCTACTCGACGAGCAGTACTTC. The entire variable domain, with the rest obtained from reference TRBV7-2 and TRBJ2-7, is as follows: GAGVSQSPSNKVTEKGKDVELRCDPISGHTALYWYRQSLGQGLEFLIYFQGNSAPDKSGLPSDRFSAERTGGSVSTLTIQRTQQEDSAVYLCASSLGPLLDEQYFGPGTRLTVT.

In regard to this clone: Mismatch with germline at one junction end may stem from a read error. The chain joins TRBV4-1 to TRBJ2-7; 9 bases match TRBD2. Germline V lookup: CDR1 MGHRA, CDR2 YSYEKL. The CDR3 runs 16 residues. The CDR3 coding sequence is TGCGCCAGCAGCCAAGATCCCGCTAGCGGGGCCTACGGGCAGTACTTC. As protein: CASSQDPASGAYGQYF.

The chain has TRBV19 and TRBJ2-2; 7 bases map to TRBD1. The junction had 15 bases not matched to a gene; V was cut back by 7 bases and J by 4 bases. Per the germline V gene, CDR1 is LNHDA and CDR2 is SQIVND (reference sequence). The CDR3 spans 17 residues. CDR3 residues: CASTAGQAELRTGELFF. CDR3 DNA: TGTGCCAGTACGGCTGGACAGGCCGAACTTCGCACCGGGGAGCTGTTTTTT.

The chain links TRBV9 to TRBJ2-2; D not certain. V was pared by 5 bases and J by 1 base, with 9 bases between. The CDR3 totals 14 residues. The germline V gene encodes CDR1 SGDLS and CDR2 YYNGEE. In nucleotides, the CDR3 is TGTGCCAGCAGGAGAGACTGGAACACCGGGGAGCTGTTTTTT. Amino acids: CASRRDWNTGELFF.

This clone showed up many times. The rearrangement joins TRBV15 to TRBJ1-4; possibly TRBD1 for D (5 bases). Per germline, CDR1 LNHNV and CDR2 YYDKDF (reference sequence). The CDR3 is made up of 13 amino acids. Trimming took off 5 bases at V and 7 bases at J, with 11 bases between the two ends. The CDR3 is CATSQGWVEKLFF. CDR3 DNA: TGTGCCACCAGCCAGGGTTGGGTTGAAAAACTGTTTTTT.

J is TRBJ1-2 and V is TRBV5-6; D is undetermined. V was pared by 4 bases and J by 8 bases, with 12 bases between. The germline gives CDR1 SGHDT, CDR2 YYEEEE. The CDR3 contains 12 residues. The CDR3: CASSPSSMGYTF. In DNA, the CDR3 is TGTGCCAGCAGCCCCTCCTCAATGGGCTACACCTTC. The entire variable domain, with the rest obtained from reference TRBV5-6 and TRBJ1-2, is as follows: DAGVTQSPTHLIKTRGQQVTLRCSPKSGHDTVSWYQQALGQGPQFIFQYYEEEERQRGNFPDRFSGHQFPNYSSELNVNALLLGDSALYLCASSPSSMGYTFGSGTRLTVV.

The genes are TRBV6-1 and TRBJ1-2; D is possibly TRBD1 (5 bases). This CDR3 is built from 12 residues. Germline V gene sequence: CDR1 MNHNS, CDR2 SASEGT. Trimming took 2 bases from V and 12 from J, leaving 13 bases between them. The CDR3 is CASSEMGDSHTF. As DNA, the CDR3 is TGTGCCAGCAGTGAAATGGGGGATTCACACACCTTC.

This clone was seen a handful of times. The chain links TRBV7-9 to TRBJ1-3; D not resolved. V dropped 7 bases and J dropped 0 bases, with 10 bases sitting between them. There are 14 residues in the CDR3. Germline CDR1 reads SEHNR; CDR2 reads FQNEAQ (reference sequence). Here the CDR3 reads CASNGESSGNTIYF. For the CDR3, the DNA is TGTGCCAGCAACGGCGAGAGCTCTGGAAACACCATATATTTT. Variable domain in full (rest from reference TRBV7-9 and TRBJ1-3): DTGVSQNPRHKITKRGQNVTFRCDPISEHNRLYWYRQTLGQGPEFLTYFQNEAQLEKSRLLSDRFSAERPKGSFSTLEIQRTEQGDSAMYLCASNGESSGNTIYFGEGSWLTVV.

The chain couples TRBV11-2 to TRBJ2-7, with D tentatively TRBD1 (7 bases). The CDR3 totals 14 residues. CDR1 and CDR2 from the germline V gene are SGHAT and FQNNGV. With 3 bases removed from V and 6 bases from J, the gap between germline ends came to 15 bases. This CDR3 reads CASSFGGGFSEQYF. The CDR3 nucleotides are TGTGCCAGCAGCTTCGGAGGGGGCTTTTCCGAGCAGTACTTC.

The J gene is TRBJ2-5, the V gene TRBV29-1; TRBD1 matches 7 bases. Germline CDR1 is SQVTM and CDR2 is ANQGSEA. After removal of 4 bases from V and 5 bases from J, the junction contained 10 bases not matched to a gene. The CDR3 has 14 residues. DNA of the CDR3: TGCAGCGTTGGGGGGCCGACAGGGACCGAGACCCAGTACTTC. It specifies CSVGGPTGTETQYF.

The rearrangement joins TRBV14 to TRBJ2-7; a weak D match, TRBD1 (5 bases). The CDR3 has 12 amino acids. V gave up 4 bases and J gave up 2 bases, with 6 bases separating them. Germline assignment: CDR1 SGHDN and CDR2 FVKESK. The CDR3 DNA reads TGTGCCAGCAGCCCGACAGCCTACGAGCAGTACTTC. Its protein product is CASSPTAYEQYF.

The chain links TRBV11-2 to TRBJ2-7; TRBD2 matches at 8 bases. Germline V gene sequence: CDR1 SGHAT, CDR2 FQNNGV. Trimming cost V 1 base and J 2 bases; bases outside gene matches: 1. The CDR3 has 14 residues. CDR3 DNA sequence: TGTGCCAGCAGCTTAGCGGGAGGGCCCTACGAGCAGTACTTC. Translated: CASSLAGGPYEQYF.

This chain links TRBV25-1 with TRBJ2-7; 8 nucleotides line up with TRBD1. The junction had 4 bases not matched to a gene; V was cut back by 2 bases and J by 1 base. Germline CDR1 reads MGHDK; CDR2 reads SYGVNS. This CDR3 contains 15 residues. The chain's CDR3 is CASSEQGAGSYEQYF. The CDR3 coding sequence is TGTGCCAGCAGTGAACAGGGGGCGGGATCCTACGAGCAGTACTTC.

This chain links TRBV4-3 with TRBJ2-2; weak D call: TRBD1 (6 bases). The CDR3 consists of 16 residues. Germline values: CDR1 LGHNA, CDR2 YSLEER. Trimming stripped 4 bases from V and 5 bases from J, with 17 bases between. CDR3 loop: CASSPRDTFGTGELFF. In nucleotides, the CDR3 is TGCGCCAGCAGCCCCCGGGACACGTTTGGAACCGGGGAGCTGTTTTTT.

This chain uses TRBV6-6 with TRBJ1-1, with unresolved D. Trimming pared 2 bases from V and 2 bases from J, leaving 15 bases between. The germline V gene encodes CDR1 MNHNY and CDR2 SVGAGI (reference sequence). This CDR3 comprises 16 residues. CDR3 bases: TGTGCCAGCAGTTACCCGGCTGGGCGTCCCAACACTGAAGCTTTCTTT. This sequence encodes CASSYPAGRPNTEAFF.

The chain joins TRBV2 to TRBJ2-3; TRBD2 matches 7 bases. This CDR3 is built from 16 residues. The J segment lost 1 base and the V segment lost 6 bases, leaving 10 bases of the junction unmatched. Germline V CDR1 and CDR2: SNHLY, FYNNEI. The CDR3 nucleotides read TGTGCCAGCAGCCGCCGTGGACGGGAGGGCACAGATACGCAGTATTTT. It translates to CASSRRGREGTDTQYF.

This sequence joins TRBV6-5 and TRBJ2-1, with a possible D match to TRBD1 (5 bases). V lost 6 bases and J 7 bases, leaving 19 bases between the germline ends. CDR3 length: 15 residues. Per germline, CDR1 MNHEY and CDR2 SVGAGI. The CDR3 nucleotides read TGTGCCAGCAGCGCCATCGGGCAGGGAAGAAATGAGCAGTTCTTC. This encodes CASSAIGQGRNEQFF.

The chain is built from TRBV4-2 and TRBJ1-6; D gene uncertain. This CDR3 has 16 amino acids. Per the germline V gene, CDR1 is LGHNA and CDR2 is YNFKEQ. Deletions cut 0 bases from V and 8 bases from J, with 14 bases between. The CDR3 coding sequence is TGTGCCAGCAGCCAAGATACGCAGGCGATCGATTCACCCCTCCACTTT. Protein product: CASSQDTQAIDSPLHF.

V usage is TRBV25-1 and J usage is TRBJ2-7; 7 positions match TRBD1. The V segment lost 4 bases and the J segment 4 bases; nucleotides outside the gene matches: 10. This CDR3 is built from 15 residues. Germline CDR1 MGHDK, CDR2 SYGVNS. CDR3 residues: CASSGNRGRGYEQYF. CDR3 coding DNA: TGTGCCAGCAGTGGGAACAGGGGCCGTGGGTACGAGCAGTACTTC.